Each of the 16 T cell receptor beta chains below was sequenced from the same sample in a study of beta chain features in type 1 diabetes. Whole-study results and caveats: Significant though moderate, a shortening of TCRB CDR3s appeared in all four CD4+ subsets of Type 1 diabetes patients.

The investigators reverse transcribed all of the isolated RNA, so they sequenced expressed TCRB transcripts. Clones were sequenced by immunoSEQ multiplex PCR, and TCRdb holds only the in-frame ones, with some missing. The sample lists approximately 15,000 clones, approximately 68% occurring once. Their cognate antigens are unknown. The sequenced sample was Tregs from blood. The source is a man aged 25-45 years with type 1 diabetes.

The gene calls are TRBV4-2 and TRBJ2-2; 8 bases align to TRBD2. V dropped 0 bases and J dropped 7; count of bases not matched to a gene: 10. This CDR3 spans 17 amino acids. Looked up from germline, CDR1 is LGHNA and CDR2 is YNFKEQ. The CDR3 is CASSQDPSGGTIGELFF. The CDR3 coding sequence is TGTGCCAGCAGCCAAGACCCCAGCGGGGGAACGATCGGGGAGCTGTTTTTT.

The J gene is TRBJ1-2, the V gene TRBV30; TRBD1 is a possible D gene (5 bases). Deletions cut 0 bases from V and 8 bases from J, with 13 bases between. The germline V gene has CDR1 GTSNPN and CDR2 SVGIG (reference sequence). This CDR3 has 13 residues. The CDR3 coding sequence is TGTGCCTGGAGTGTACTGCAGGGCGGAGGCTACACCTTC. Amino acids: CAWSVLQGGGYTF.

This clone has a handful of counts. This chain connects TRBV2 to TRBJ2-5; D might be TRBD2 (5 bases). From germline, CDR1 is SNHLY and CDR2 FYNNEI. V was shortened by 2 bases and J by 5 bases, with 12 bases between the two germline ends. This CDR3 has 14 residues. The CDR3 sequence: CASSENRGRETQYF. CDR3 coding DNA: TGTGCCAGCAGTGAAAACCGGGGTCGGGAGACCCAGTACTTC.

This chain links TRBV4-2 with TRBJ2-5, with 15 bases aligning to TRBD2. Germline loops: CDR1 LGHNA, CDR2 YNFKEQ. With 4 bases clipped from V and 0 bases from J, the junction kept 6 bases outside the gene matches. This CDR3 is built from 18 residues. CDR3 residues: CASSLGTSGRWNQETQYF. CDR3 in DNA: TGTGCCAGCAGCCTAGGGACTAGCGGGAGGTGGAACCAAGAGACCCAGTACTTC.

There are a few counts of this clone. The V and J genes are TRBV5-4 and TRBJ2-3; a possible D gene is TRBD1 (6 bases). The ends were cut back, 0 bases at V and 2 bases at J, with 7 bases in the middle. The CDR3 totals 14 residues. Per the germline V gene, CDR1 is SGHNT and CDR2 is YYREEE (reference sequence). The CDR3 coding sequence is TGTGCCAGCAGCTTGGGACAGGCCACAGATACGCAGTATTTT. Protein product: CASSLGQATDTQYF.

This clone came up once. The genes are TRBV11-2 and TRBJ1-2; D call uncertain. The CDR3 totals 14 residues. Germline CDR1 reads SGHAT; CDR2 reads FQNNGV. The V end lost 2 bases, the J end lost 4 bases, and 11 bases lay between the germline ends. CDR3 bases: TGTGCCAGCAGCTTATGGAGCGGCAGCTATGGCTACACCTTC. Translation gives CASSLWSGSYGYTF.

The rearrangement joins TRBV5-1 to TRBJ2-3; 8 bases fit TRBD2. The germline CDR1 and CDR2 sequences are SGHRS and YFSETQ. The ends lost 2 bases at V and 0 bases at J; junction bases unmatched: 8. The CDR3 spans 17 residues. In nucleotides, the CDR3 is TGCGCCAGCAGCTTCACTAGCGGATATTTTAGCACAGATACGCAGTATTTT. Its translation is CASSFTSGYFSTDTQYF.

This chain uses TRBV5-1 with TRBJ1-1; TRBD1 might be the D (5 bases). V lost 5 bases and J 3 bases, leaving 8 bases between the germline ends. This CDR3 comprises 12 residues. In germline, CDR1 is SGHRS, CDR2 YFSETQ. CDR3 sequence (DNA): TGCGCCAGCAGTCTGACAGACACTGAAGCTTTCTTT. Translation: CASSLTDTEAFF.

This clone has a single count. V is TRBV10-2 and J is TRBJ2-2, with 7 positions matching TRBD1. The CDR3 has 15 residues. Per germline, CDR1 WSHSY and CDR2 SAAADI. V lost 9 bases to trimming and J lost 3 bases; unmatched junction nucleotides: 10. For the CDR3, the DNA is TGCGCCAGTAGAAACTGGGACAGCTACACCGGGGAGCTGTTTTTT. Amino acid sequence: CASRNWDSYTGELFF.

This chain uses TRBV21-1 with TRBJ2-7; no DNA check was done on the table's D call, TRBD1. TRBV21-1 is an annotated pseudogene. The length of the CDR3 is 15 residues. CDR3 in DNA: TGTGCCAGCAGCAAAGGTTGGGACAGAACCTACGAGCAGTACTTC. Translation: CASSKGWDRTYEQYF.

The chain recombines TRBV5-1 with TRBJ1-1; maybe TRBD1 (5 bases). The V and J ends lost 0 bases and 3 bases respectively, with 12 bases between them. Per the germline V gene, CDR1 is SGHRS and CDR2 is YFSETQ. The length of the CDR3 is 15 residues. The CDR3 DNA sequence: TGCGCCAGCAGCTTGGGGGGACTTCTATACACTGAAGCTTTCTTT. It yields the protein CASSLGGLLYTEAFF.

This clone was picked up one time. Other DNA sequences in the same sample also yield this CDR3. The gene calls are TRBV29-1 and TRBJ2-3; TRBD2 aligns across 8 bases. The ends lost 4 bases at V and 4 bases at J; junction bases unmatched: 13. Germline V lookup: CDR1 SQVTM, CDR2 ANQGSEA. The CDR3 has 16 amino acids. The CDR3 bases are TGCAGCGTTGGATCTAGAAGCGGGAGAAGGGCAGATACGCAGTATTTT. Its protein product is CSVGSRSGRRADTQYF.

This clone was detected only once. V and J are TRBV19 and TRBJ2-1; a weak D match, TRBD2 (5 bases). The CDR3 contains 14 residues. V lost 1 base, J lost 1 base, and 5 bases lay in between. CDR1 and CDR2 from the germline V gene are LNHDA and SQIVND (reference sequence). CDR3 loop: CASSIAGSYNEQFF. The CDR3 coding sequence is TGTGCCAGTAGTATAGCGGGGTCCTACAATGAGCAGTTCTTC. The complete variable domain, with remaining parts taken from reference TRBV19 and TRBJ2-1, reads DGGITQSPKYLFRKEGQNVTLSCEQNLNHDAMYWYRQDPGQGLRLIYYSQIVNDFQKGDIAEGYSVSREKKESFPLTVTSAQKNPTAFYLCASSIAGSYNEQFFGPGTRLTVL.

V is TRBV30 and J is TRBJ1-1; maybe TRBD1 (5 bases). This CDR3 has 12 amino acids. In germline, CDR1 is GTSNPN, CDR2 SVGIG (reference sequence). V lost 2 bases, J lost 7 bases, and 11 bases lay in between. CDR3 in amino acids: CAWSFGGIEAFF. DNA of the CDR3: TGTGCCTGGAGTTTTGGGGGGATTGAAGCTTTCTTT.

The CDR3 region has the DNA TGTGCCAGCAGACCGGGATTCACAGATACGCAGTATTTT. Translated: CASRPGFTDTQYF. The V gene is TRBV25-1, the J gene TRBJ2-3, with D possibly matching TRBD2 (5 bases). V shed 6 bases and J shed 2 bases, with 9 bases lying between them. Germline assignment: CDR1 MGHDK and CDR2 SYGVNS. The CDR3 covers 13 residues.

This rearrangement joins TRBV6-6 to TRBJ2-7, with 10 bases that match TRBD1. Unmatched junction bases numbered 9, after V lost 3 bases and J lost 7 bases. The CDR3 runs to 15 residues. CDR1 is MNHNY, CDR2 SVGAGI, per germline (reference sequence). The CDR3 here is CASSYSGQGVWEQYF. Written as DNA, the CDR3 is TGTGCCAGCAGTTATTCCGGACAGGGGGTGTGGGAGCAGTACTTC.